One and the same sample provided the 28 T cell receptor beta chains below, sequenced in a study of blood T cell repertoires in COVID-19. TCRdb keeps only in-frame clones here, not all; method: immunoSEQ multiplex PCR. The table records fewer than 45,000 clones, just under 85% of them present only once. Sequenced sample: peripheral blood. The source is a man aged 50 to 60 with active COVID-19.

The CDR3 DNA reads as TGTGCCGCCCGGGGGACTTTGGGGACAGATACGCAGTATTTT. This sequence encodes CAARGTLGTDTQYF. The chain carries TRBV10-3 and TRBJ2-3; weak D call: TRBD2 (6 bases). The CDR3 extends over 14 amino acids. Germline values: CDR1 ENHRY, CDR2 SYGVKD. Deletions cut 11 bases from V and 3 bases from J, with 18 bases between.

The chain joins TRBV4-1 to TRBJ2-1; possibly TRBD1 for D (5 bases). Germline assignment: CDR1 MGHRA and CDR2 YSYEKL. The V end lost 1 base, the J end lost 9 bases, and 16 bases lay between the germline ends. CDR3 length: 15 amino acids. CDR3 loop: CASSQGQGNWVEQFF. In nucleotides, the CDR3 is TGCGCCAGCAGCCAAGGGCAGGGAAATTGGGTTGAGCAGTTCTTC.

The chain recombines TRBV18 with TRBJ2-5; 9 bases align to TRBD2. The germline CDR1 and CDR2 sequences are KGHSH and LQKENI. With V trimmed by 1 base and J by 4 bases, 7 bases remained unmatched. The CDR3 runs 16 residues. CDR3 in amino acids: CASSPLGGGASETQYF. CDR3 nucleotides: TGTGCCAGCTCACCACTGGGCGGGGGGGCCTCAGAGACCCAGTACTTC.

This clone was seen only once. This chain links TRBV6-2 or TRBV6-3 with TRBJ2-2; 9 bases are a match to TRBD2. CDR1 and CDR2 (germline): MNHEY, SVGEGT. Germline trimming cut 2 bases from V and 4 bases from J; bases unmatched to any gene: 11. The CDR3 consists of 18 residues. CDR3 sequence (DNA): TGTGCCAGCAGTTACCCTATTACCAGCGGGGGGTCCACCGGGGAGCTGTTTTTT. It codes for CASSYPITSGGSTGELFF.

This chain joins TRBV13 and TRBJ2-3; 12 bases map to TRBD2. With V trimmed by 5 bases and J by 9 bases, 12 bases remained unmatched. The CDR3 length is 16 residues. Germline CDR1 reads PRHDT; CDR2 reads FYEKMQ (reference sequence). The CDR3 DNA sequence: TGTGCCAGCAGCCTAATTTCGACTAGCGGGGGCAAAACGCAGTATTTT. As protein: CASSLISTSGGKTQYF.

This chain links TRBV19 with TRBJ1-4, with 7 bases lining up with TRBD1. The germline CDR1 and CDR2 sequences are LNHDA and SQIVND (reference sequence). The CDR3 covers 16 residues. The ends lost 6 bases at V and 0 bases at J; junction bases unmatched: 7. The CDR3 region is CASRSGTAATNEKLFF. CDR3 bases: TGTGCCAGTAGATCCGGGACAGCAGCAACTAATGAAAAACTGTTTTTT.

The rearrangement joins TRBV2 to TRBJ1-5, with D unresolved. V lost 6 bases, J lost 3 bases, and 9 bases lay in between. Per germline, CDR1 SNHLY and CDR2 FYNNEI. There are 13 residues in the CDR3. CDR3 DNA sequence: TGTGCCAGCAGGAGGGATTCCAATCAGCCCCAGCATTTT. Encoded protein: CASRRDSNQPQHF.

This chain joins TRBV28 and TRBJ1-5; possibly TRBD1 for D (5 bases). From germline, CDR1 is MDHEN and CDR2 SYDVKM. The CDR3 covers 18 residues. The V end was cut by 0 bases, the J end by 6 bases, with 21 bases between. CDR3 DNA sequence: TGTGCCAGCAGTTTATGGGGTTCGGGAGGGGCCCCTGGTCAGCCCCAGCATTTT. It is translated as CASSLWGSGGAPGQPQHF.

The DNA of the CDR3 is TGTGCCAGCAGCCGATCGGGACTAGCGGGCGGAGAGACCCAGTACTTC. It specifies CASSRSGLAGGETQYF. J is TRBJ2-5 and V is TRBV7-9; 12 bases fit TRBD2. Germline lookup yields CDR1 SEHNR and CDR2 FQNEAQ (reference sequence). The V gene end was trimmed by 5 bases and the J gene end by 4 bases; junction bases not matched to a gene: 8. The CDR3 extends over 16 amino acids.

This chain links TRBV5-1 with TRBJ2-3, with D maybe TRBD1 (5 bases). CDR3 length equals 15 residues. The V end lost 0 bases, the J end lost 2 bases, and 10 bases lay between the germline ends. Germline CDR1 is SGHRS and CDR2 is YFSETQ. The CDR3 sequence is CASSLGPRVTDTQYF. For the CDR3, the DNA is TGCGCCAGCAGCTTGGGGCCCAGGGTCACAGATACGCAGTATTTT.

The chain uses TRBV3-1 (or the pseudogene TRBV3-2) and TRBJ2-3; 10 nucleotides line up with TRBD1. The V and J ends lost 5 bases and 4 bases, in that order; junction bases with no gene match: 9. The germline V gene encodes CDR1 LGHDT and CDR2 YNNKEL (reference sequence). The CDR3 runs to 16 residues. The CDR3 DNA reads TGTGCCAGCAGCTCAAGGGACAGGGGTTGGGCAGATACGCAGTATTTT. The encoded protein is CASSSRDRGWADTQYF.

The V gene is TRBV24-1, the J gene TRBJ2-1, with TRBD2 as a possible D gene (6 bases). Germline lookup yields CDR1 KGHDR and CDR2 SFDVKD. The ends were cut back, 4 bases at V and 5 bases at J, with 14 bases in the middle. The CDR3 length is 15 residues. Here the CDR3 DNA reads TGTGCCACCAGTGAGACCGGGACGGGGGACAATGAGCAGTTCTTC. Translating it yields CATSETGTGDNEQFF.

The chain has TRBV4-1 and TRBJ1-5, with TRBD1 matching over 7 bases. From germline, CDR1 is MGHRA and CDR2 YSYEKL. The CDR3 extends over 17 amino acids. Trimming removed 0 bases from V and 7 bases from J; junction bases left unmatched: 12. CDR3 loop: CASSQEGGGVKGQPQHF. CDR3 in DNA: TGCGCCAGCAGCCAAGAAGGGGGCGGGGTAAAGGGACAGCCCCAGCATTTT.

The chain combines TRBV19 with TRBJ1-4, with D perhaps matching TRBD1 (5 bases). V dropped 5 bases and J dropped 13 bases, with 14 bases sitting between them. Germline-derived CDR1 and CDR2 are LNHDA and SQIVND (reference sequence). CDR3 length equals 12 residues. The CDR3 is CASSPAGGSLFF. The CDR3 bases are TGTGCCAGTAGTCCCGCGGGGGGGTCACTGTTTTTT. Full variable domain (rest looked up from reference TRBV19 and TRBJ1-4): DGGITQSPKYLFRKEGQNVTLSCEQNLNHDAMYWYRQDPGQGLRLIYYSQIVNDFQKGDIAEGYSVSREKKESFPLTVTSAQKNPTAFYLCASSPAGGSLFFGSGTQLSVL.

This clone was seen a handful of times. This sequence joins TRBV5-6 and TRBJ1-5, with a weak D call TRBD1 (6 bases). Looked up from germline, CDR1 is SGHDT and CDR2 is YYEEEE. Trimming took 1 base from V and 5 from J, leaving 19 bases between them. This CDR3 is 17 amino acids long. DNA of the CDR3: TGTGCCAGCAGCTTGTATACGGGGGGCAAGGTTGATCAGCCCCAGCATTTT. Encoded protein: CASSLYTGGKVDQPQHF.

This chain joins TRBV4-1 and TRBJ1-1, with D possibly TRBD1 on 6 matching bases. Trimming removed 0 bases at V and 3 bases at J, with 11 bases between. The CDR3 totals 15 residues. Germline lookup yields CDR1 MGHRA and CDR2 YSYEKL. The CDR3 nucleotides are TGCGCCAGCAGCCAAGAGTGGACAGAAGACACTGAAGCTTTCTTT. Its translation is CASSQEWTEDTEAFF.

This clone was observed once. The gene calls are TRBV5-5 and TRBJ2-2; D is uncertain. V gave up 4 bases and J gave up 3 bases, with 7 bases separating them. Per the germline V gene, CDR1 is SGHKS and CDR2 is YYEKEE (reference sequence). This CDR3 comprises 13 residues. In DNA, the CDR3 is TGTGCCAGCAGCCCGACTCACACCGGGGAGCTGTTTTTT. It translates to CASSPTHTGELFF. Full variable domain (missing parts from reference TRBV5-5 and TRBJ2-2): DAGVTQSPTHLIKTRGQQVTLRCSPISGHKSVSWYQQVLGQGPQFIFQYYEKEERGRGNFPDRFSARQFPNYSSELNVNALLLGDSALYLCASSPTHTGELFFGEGSRLTVL.

The CDR3 coding sequence is TGTGCCAGCAGAGCCCCTAGCGGCTACGAGCAGTACTTC. Amino acid sequence: CASRAPSGYEQYF. This sequence joins TRBV7-2 and TRBJ2-7; TRBD2 aligns across 7 bases. Per germline, CDR1 SGHTA and CDR2 FQGNSA. Trimming took 6 bases from V and 3 from J; bases not matched to a gene: 5. The CDR3 has 13 residues.

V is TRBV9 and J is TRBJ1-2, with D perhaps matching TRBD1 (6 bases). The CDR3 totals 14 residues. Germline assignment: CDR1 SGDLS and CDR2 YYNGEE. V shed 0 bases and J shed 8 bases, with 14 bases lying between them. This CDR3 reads CASSVVEGGGGYTF. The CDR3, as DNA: TGTGCCAGCAGCGTAGTAGAGGGAGGGGGGGGCTACACCTTC.

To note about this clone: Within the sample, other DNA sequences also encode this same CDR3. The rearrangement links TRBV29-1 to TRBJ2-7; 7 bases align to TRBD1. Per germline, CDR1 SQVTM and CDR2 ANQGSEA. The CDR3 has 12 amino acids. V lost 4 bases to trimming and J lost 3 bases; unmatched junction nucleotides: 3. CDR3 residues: CSVARDSYEQYF. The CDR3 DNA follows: TGCAGCGTTGCCCGGGACAGCTACGAGCAGTACTTC.

CDR3 residues: CASSSPTDTGELFF. The CDR3 DNA follows: TGTGCCAGCAGCTCGCCGACAGACACCGGGGAGCTGTTTTTT. The chain joins TRBV7-6 to TRBJ2-2; tentatively, D is TRBD1 (5 bases). The CDR3 is 14 amino acids. The germline V and J ends were trimmed by 4 bases and 3 bases, with 9 bases remaining between them. CDR1 and CDR2 from the germline V gene are SGHVS and FNYEAQ.

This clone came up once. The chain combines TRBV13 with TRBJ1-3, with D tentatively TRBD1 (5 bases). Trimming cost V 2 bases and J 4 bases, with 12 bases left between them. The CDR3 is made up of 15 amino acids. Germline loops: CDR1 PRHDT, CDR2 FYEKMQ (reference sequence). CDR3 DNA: TGTGCCAGCAGCTTAAGGGCGGGGACCGGAAACACCATATATTTT. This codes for CASSLRAGTGNTIYF. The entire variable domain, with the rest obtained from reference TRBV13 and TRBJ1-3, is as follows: AAGVIQSPRHLIKEKRETATLKCYPIPRHDTVYWYQQGPGQDPQFLISFYEKMQSDKGSIPDRFSAQQFSDYHSELNMSSLELGDSALYFCASSLRAGTGNTIYFGEGSWLTVV.

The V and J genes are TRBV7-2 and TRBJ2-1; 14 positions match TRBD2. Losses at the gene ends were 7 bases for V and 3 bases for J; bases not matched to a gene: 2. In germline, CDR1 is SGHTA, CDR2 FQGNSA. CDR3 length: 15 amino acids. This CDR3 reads CASKGTSGGYNEQFF. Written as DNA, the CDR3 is TGTGCCAGCAAAGGGACTAGCGGGGGCTACAATGAGCAGTTCTTC. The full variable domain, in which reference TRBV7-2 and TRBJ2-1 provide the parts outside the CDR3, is GAGVSQSPSNKVTEKGKDVELRCDPISGHTALYWYRQSLGQGLEFLIYFQGNSAPDKSGLPSDRFSAERTGGSVSTLTIQRTQQEDSAVYLCASKGTSGGYNEQFFGPGTRLTVL.

CDR3 sequence: CASSESRGGLETQYF. The CDR3 coding sequence is TGCGCCAGCAGTGAGTCGCGGGGGGGCCTGGAGACCCAGTACTTC. The rearrangement joins TRBV10-1 to TRBJ2-5, with TRBD2 matching over 9 bases. The V segment lost 0 bases and the J segment 5 bases; nucleotides outside the gene matches: 4. The CDR3 has 15 amino acids. Germline values: CDR1 WNHNN, CDR2 SYGVQD (reference sequence).

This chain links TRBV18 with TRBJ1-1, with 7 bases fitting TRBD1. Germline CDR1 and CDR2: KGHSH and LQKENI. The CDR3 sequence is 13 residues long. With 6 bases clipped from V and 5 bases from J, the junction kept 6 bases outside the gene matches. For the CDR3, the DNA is TGTGCCAGCTCCGGGACAGTGGGGACTGAAGCTTTCTTT. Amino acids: CASSGTVGTEAFF.

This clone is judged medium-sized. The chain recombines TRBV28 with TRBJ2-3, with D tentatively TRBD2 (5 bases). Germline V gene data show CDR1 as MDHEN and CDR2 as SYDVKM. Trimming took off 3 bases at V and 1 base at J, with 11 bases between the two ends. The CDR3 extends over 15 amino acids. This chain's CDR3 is CASSLRGPRTDTQYF. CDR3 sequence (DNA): TGTGCCAGCAGTTTGCGCGGGCCCCGCACAGATACGCAGTATTTT.

The CDR3 nucleotides read TGCGCCAGCAGCCAGGGACTAGCGGGGGGGCTGGAGTTCTTC. The encoded protein is CASSQGLAGGLEFF. The chain has TRBV5-1 and TRBJ2-1; TRBD2 matches 16 bases. The J segment lost 14 bases and the V segment lost 4 bases, leaving 6 bases of the junction unmatched. The CDR3 totals 14 residues. Germline-derived CDR1 and CDR2 are SGHRS and YFSETQ. Full variable domain (missing parts from reference TRBV5-1 and TRBJ2-1): KAGVTQTPRYLIKTRGQQVTLSCSPISGHRSVSWYQQTPGQGLQFLFEYFSETQRNKGNFPGRFSGRQFSNSRSEMNVSTLELGDSALYLCASSQGLAGGLEFFGPGTRLTVL.

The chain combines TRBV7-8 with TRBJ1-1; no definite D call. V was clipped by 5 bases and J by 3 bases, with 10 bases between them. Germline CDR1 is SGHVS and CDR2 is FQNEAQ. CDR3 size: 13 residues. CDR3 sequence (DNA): TGTGCCAGCAGCCGGCAGATATACACTGAAGCTTTCTTT. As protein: CASSRQIYTEAFF.